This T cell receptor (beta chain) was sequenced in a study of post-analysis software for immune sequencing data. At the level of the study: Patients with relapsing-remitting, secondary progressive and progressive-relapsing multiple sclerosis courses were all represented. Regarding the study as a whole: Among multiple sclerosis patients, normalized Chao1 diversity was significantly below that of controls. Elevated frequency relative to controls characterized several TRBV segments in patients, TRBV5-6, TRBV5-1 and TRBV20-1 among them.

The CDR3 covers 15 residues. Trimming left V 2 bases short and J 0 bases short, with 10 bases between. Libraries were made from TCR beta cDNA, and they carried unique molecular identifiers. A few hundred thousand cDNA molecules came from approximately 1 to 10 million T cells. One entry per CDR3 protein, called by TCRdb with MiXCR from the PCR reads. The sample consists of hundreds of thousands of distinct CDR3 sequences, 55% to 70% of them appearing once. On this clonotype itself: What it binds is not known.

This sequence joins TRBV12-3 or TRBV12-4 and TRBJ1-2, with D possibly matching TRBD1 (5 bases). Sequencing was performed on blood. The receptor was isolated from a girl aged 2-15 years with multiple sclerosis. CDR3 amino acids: CASSLWGLPNYGYTF. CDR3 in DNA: TGTGCCAGCAGTTTATGGGGCCTTCCTAACTATGGCTACACCTTC.